This T cell receptor (beta chain) was observed in a study of shared clonotypes between healthy human individuals. From germline, CDR1 is MNHEY and CDR2 SVGAGI. V lost 5 bases to trimming and J lost 7 bases, with 5 bases between them. CDR3 length equals 10 residues. Over several immunoSEQ plates, each subset's genomic DNA was distributed in even portions. Study processing details: ImmunoSEQ sequences covered only the junction and lacked quality scores; filtering therefore differed. Produced via immunoSEQ multiplex PCR; TCRdb's table is partial and in-frame only. The V and J calls and clone size were taken over from that table, and D and trimming were inferred from the DNA. The sample holds 1 million to 1.2 million clones, 60% to 80% seen once.

The chain joins TRBV6-5 to TRBJ2-5; either TRBD1 or TRBD2 may fit D (5 bases each). The receptor was isolated from a man between 18 and 29 years old in good health. Some clones in this sample may be carry-over from other donors' samples. The sequenced sample was memory CD4+ T cells from PBMCs. The subset is: CD45RA-negative fraction. The CDR3 DNA is TGTGCCAGCAGTGGGGGGACCCAGTACTTC. It translates to CASSGGTQYF.